The rows below give T cell receptor beta chains drawn from one sample of a study of identical twins. TCRdb recomputed calls from the 5' RACE reads with MiXCR, one row per CDR3 protein. The sample has over 550,000 distinct CDR3 sequences; roughly 7.1% are singletons. The same data also went into a second study, on yellow fever vaccine responses in identical twins.

Material: PBMCs. These receptors were obtained from a woman aged 18-35 years in good health. Both conserved end residues are part of each CDR3. A D gene is named only where the DNA matches it firmly. Clone size is shown for a subset of rows, as once, few, many or a class of expanded clone.

CDR3aa | CDR3nt | j_gene | abundance | d_gene | v_gene
CASSVGGRVNSPLHF | TGTGCCAGCAGCGTAGGTGGCAGGGTTAATTCACCCCTCCACTTT | TRBJ1-6 | many | . | TRBV9
CAISGLAGGANTGELFF | TGTGCCATCAGTGGACTAGCGGGGGGCGCGAACACCGGGGAGCTGTTTTTT | TRBJ2-2 | many | TRBD2 | TRBV10-3
CASTGGAGGANEQFF | TGTGCCAGCACCGGGGGGGCGGGAGGCGCCAATGAGCAGTTCTTC | TRBJ2-1 | many | TRBD2 | TRBV6-1
CASSPGTGIETQYF | TGTGCCAGCAGTCCCGGGACAGGGATAGAGACCCAGTACTTC | TRBJ2-5 | many | TRBD1 | TRBV7-6
CASSLTALAGGQETQYF | TGTGCCAGCAGCTTAACCGCACTAGCGGGGGGCCAAGAGACCCAGTACTTC | TRBJ2-5 | few | TRBD2 | TRBV11-2
CSARDGAVNTGELFF | TGCAGTGCTAGAGATGGGGCGGTGAACACCGGGGAGCTGTTTTTT | TRBJ2-2 | . | . | TRBV20-1
CASSPSGTAQETQYF | TGCGCCAGCAGCCCGTCCGGGACAGCCCAAGAGACCCAGTACTTC | TRBJ2-5 | many | TRBD1 | TRBV5-1
CSAKVADDYNEQFF | TGCAGTGCTAAGGTGGCCGACGACTACAATGAGCAGTTCTTC | TRBJ2-1 | . | . | TRBV20-1
CASSQQNKWYYGYTF | TGCGCCAGCAGCCAACAAAACAAATGGTACTATGGCTACACCTTC | TRBJ1-2 | many | . | TRBV4-1
CASSFNSETQYF | TGTGCCAGCAGCTTCAATTCAGAGACCCAGTACTTC | TRBJ2-5 | . | . | TRBV28
CASSESKQGDEQFF | TGTGCCAGCAGTGAATCGAAACAGGGAGATGAGCAGTTCTTC | TRBJ2-1 | many | . | TRBV25-1
CASVLEGPGELFF | TGTGCTAGTGTCCTCGAGGGCCCCGGGGAGCTGTTTTTT | TRBJ2-2 | . | . | TRBV12-5
CAISESGTGAYEQYF | TGTGCCATCAGTGAGTCCGGGACAGGGGCATACGAGCAGTACTTC | TRBJ2-7 | few | TRBD1 | TRBV10-3
CASTVDTGELFF | TGTGCCAGCACTGTGGACACCGGGGAGCTGTTTTTT | TRBJ2-2 | . | . | TRBV7-9
CASSQVAGAWVQETQYF | TGTGCCAGCAGCCAAGTAGCGGGAGCATGGGTGCAAGAGACCCAGTACTTC | TRBJ2-5 | few | TRBD2 | TRBV14
CARPPPGLAGARGSYNEQFF | TGTGCCAGACCCCCACCGGGACTAGCGGGAGCCCGAGGCTCCTACAATGAGCAGTTCTTC | TRBJ2-1 | . | TRBD2 | TRBV11-2
CASKGGRNTGELFF | TGTGCCAGCAAGGGGGGGCGTAACACCGGGGAGCTGTTTTTT | TRBJ2-2 | . | . | TRBV2
CASSSDRISNYGYTF | TGTGCCAGCAGTTCCGACCGGATCTCTAACTATGGCTACACCTTC | TRBJ1-2 | few | . | TRBV6-2/TRBV6-3
CASSQDLSGVLAFF | TGTGCCAGCAGCCAAGATCTAAGTGGGGTCTTGGCTTTCTTT | TRBJ1-1 | . | . | TRBV4-2
CASSAGEGNQPQHF | TGTGCCAGCAGTGCCGGGGAGGGCAATCAGCCCCAGCATTTT | TRBJ1-5 | . | . | TRBV2
CATSRGEDSTDTQYF | TGTGCCACCAGCAGAGGGGAGGATAGCACAGATACGCAGTATTTT | TRBJ2-3 | . | . | TRBV15
CASRLGVGYEQYF | TGTGCCAGCAGGCTAGGGGTCGGATACGAGCAGTACTTC | TRBJ2-7 | few | . | TRBV12-3/TRBV12-4
CASSLWGGNTDTQYF | TGTGCCAGCAGTTTATGGGGAGGAAACACAGATACGCAGTATTTT | TRBJ2-3 | many | . | TRBV27
CSVVEVTDTQYF | TGCAGCGTTGTGGAGGTCACAGATACGCAGTATTTT | TRBJ2-3 | . | . | TRBV29-1
CASSPGGGGSYNEQFF | TGCGCCAGCAGCCCCGGAGGGGGGGGTTCCTACAATGAGCAGTTCTTC | TRBJ2-1 | . | . | TRBV5-1
CASSLGPDKGNQPQHF | TGTGCCAGCAGCTTAGGGCCGGACAAGGGCAATCAGCCCCAGCATTTT | TRBJ1-5 | many | . | TRBV7-9
CASSERQGSYNEQFF | TGCGCCAGCAGCGAACGACAGGGATCCTACAATGAGCAGTTCTTC | TRBJ2-1 | many | TRBD1 | TRBV5-1
CASSEQTVAKNIQYF | TGTGCCAGCAGTGAACAGACCGTAGCCAAAAACATTCAGTACTTC | TRBJ2-4 | many | . | TRBV2
CASSLDYQPQHF | TGTGCCAGCAGCTTAGACTATCAGCCCCAGCATTTT | TRBJ1-5 | many | . | TRBV7-9
CAISESGLDGDIQYF | TGTGCCATCAGTGAGTCGGGACTAGATGGGGACATTCAGTACTTC | TRBJ2-4 | few | TRBD2 | TRBV10-3
CSAIGLAEETQYF | TGCAGTGCTATCGGACTAGCGGAAGAGACCCAGTACTTC | TRBJ2-5 | many | TRBD2 | TRBV20-1
CASSPDRVGEQFF | TGTGCCAGCAGTCCCGACAGGGTTGGTGAGCAGTTCTTC | TRBJ2-1 | few | TRBD1 | TRBV2
CASQRGIQETQYF | TGTGCCAGCCAGCGGGGGATACAAGAGACCCAGTACTTC | TRBJ2-5 | . | TRBD2 | TRBV12-3/TRBV12-4
CASSTPGGRSTDTQYF | TGTGCCAGCAGCACCCCCGGGGGTAGAAGCACAGATACGCAGTATTTT | TRBJ2-3 | many | . | TRBV7-9
CASLRGQGAQDTQYF | TGCGCCAGCCTACGGGGACAGGGGGCGCAAGATACGCAGTATTTT | TRBJ2-3 | few | TRBD1 | TRBV5-1
CASSPYRVGIAKNIQYF | TGTGCCAGCAGTCCATACAGGGTCGGGATAGCCAAAAACATTCAGTACTTC | TRBJ2-4 | few | . | TRBV2
CSAGSAGSSYEQYF | TGCAGTGCTGGTAGCGCGGGAAGCTCCTACGAGCAGTACTTC | TRBJ2-7 | many | . | TRBV20-1
CSAKRTSGTDTQYF | TGCAGTGCTAAGAGGACTAGCGGAACAGATACGCAGTATTTT | TRBJ2-3 | . | TRBD2 | TRBV20-1
CSATAVGGNNEKLFF | TGCAGTGCTACCGCAGTTGGGGGGAATAATGAAAAACTGTTTTTT | TRBJ1-4 | many | . | TRBV20-1